The text below deals with one TCR beta chain. As yet, its antigen is unknown. The sample originates from a study of early T cells in non-severe SARS-CoV-2 infection. Overall study findings and caveats: VDJdb matching, biased toward anti-spike CD8 responses, missed private and CD4 specificities.

Germline V lookup: CDR1 SGDLS, CDR2 YYNGEE. V shed 1 base and J shed 2 bases, with 10 bases lying between them. This CDR3 region has 15 residues. TCRdb re-called the 5' RACE reads with MiXCR, one entry per CDR3 protein. The sample carries some 71,000 distinct CDR3 sequences, about 10% recorded once. This chain joins TRBV9 and TRBJ2-1, with unresolved D. The specimen sequenced was whole blood. The origin of this receptor is an adult who was a healthcare worker with PCR-confirmed SARS-CoV-2 infection or an uninfected control (not recorded which). CDR3 region: CASSVFDSPYNEQFF. DNA of the CDR3: TGTGCCAGCAGCGTATTTGACTCACCCTACAATGAGCAGTTCTTC.